A single sample is the source of the 28 T cell receptor beta chains below, sequenced in a study of Tregs in tolerant kidney transplant recipients. Mixed chimerism was transient after nonmyeloablative marrow transplants from related graft donors. Assay: immunoSEQ multiplex PCR; the TCRdb copy retains only in-frame clones and omits some. The table has tens of thousands of clones, 75% to 95% seen once. Material: CD4+ T cells from blood (PBMCs), obtained 24 months after the transplant. The receptors shown here come from a human patient who received a combined kidney and bone marrow transplant. Some T cells may be transferred from the graft donor.

This chain joins TRBV5-6 and TRBJ1-2; 7 nucleotides align to TRBD1. Trimming took 0 bases from V and 3 from J; bases not matched to a gene: 5. The germline V gene has CDR1 SGHDT and CDR2 YYEEEE. This CDR3 has 15 residues. The CDR3: CASSLGGQRYYGYTF. The CDR3 DNA reads TGTGCCAGCAGCTTGGGGGGACAGCGCTACTATGGCTACACCTTC.

The rearrangement uses TRBV30 and TRBJ2-7; D remains unclear. This CDR3 region has 13 residues. Germline-derived CDR1 and CDR2 are GTSNPN and SVGIG (reference sequence). V was pared by 2 bases and J by 9 bases, with 17 bases between. The CDR3 loop is CAWSPTFHSGQYF. CDR3 DNA: TGTGCCTGGAGTCCGACCTTCCACAGTGGGCAGTACTTC.

The chain employs TRBV19 and TRBJ2-5; possibly TRBD1 for D (6 bases). Trimming took off 3 bases at V and 5 bases at J, with 22 bases between the two ends. Germline values: CDR1 LNHDA, CDR2 SQIVND (reference sequence). This CDR3 is 17 amino acids long. The CDR3 DNA follows: TGTGCCAGTAGTATGACCCTACTTAGGGGGTTGACGGAGACCCAGTACTTC. The encoded protein is CASSMTLLRGLTETQYF. The complete variable domain, with remaining parts taken from reference TRBV19 and TRBJ2-5, reads DGGITQSPKYLFRKEGQNVTLSCEQNLNHDAMYWYRQDPGQGLRLIYYSQIVNDFQKGDIAEGYSVSREKKESFPLTVTSAQKNPTAFYLCASSMTLLRGLTETQYFGPGTRLLVL.

The chain uses TRBV6-5 and TRBJ2-3, with D perhaps TRBD2 (7 bases). Trimming stripped 6 bases from V and 0 bases from J, with 13 bases between. CDR1 MNHEY and CDR2 SVGAGI come from the germline V gene. This CDR3 contains 15 residues. CDR3: CASRRGGISTDTQYF. The CDR3 DNA is TGTGCCAGCAGGAGGGGGGGCATTAGCACAGATACGCAGTATTTT.

The J gene is TRBJ2-5, the V gene TRBV2; 10 bases agree with TRBD2. The DNA end favors TRBJ2-7, so the J call may be wrong. From germline, CDR1 is SNHLY and CDR2 FYNNEI. This CDR3 has 15 amino acids. The CDR3 nucleotides read TGTGCCAGCACTCGGCTAGCGGGAGCCCCCAACGAGCAGTACTTC. Residues: CASTRLAGAPNEQYF.

As regards this clone: A junction end diverges from the germline sequence, so it may reflect a read error. Other DNA sequences of this sample code for an identical CDR3. The gene calls are TRBV15 and TRBJ1-6; no reliable D call. This CDR3 comprises 14 residues. CDR1 and CDR2 (germline): LNHNV, YYDKDF (reference sequence). The CDR3 DNA sequence: TGTGCCACAAGCCCCGGACTGTATAATTCCCCCCTCCACTTT. Protein: CATSPGLYNSPLHF.

This clone was counted a single time. The chain employs TRBV7-8 and TRBJ2-2, with TRBD2 identical over 7 bases. The germline V gene encodes CDR1 SGHVS and CDR2 FQNEAQ. CDR3 length: 16 residues. V dropped 2 bases and J dropped 4; count of bases not matched to a gene: 7. The CDR3 region is CASSLFPSGSTGELFF. The CDR3 DNA reads as TGTGCCAGCAGCTTATTCCCTAGCGGAAGCACCGGGGAGCTGTTTTTT.

The rearrangement uses TRBV4-1 and TRBJ1-4; D unresolved. V shed 4 bases and J shed 5 bases, with 17 bases lying between them. Germline V lookup: CDR1 MGHRA, CDR2 YSYEKL. CDR3 length: 16 amino acids. The CDR3, as DNA: TGCGCCAGCAGCCGAGGGCAGGACCCATACAATGAAAAACTGTTTTTT. This sequence encodes CASSRGQDPYNEKLFF.

This clone was picked up a small number of times. The chain has TRBV27 and TRBJ2-2, with TRBD1 as a possible D gene (6 bases). The V gene lost 6 bases and the J gene lost 0 bases, with 11 bases spanning the gap. The CDR3 runs 15 residues. Per the germline V gene, CDR1 is MNHEY and CDR2 is SMNVEV (reference sequence). The CDR3 region is CASRNDRPNTGELFF. Here the CDR3 DNA reads TGTGCCAGCAGAAACGACAGGCCGAACACCGGGGAGCTGTTTTTT.

The chain links TRBV4-1 to TRBJ2-6, with a tentative D call TRBD1 (5 bases). CDR1 MGHRA and CDR2 YSYEKL come from the germline V gene. V was cut by 7 bases and J by 2 bases, with 9 bases left in between. The CDR3 is 14 residues long. CDR3 region: CASNQGTGANVLTF. The CDR3 bases are TGCGCCAGCAACCAGGGCACTGGGGCCAACGTCCTGACTTTC.

The chain couples TRBV4-2 to TRBJ2-7; no clear D. With 0 bases removed from V and 1 base from J, the gap between germline ends came to 10 bases. The CDR3 sequence is 15 residues long. The germline V gene encodes CDR1 LGHNA and CDR2 YNFKEQ. The CDR3 nucleotides read TGTGCCAGCAGCCAAGAGGGCACCCGGTCCTACGAGCAGTACTTC. Protein product: CASSQEGTRSYEQYF.

The CDR3 region is CSVSPTISSDRSGANVLTF. The DNA of the CDR3 is TGCAGCGTTAGCCCGACAATTTCTTCTGACCGCTCTGGGGCCAACGTCCTGACTTTC. The chain employs TRBV29-1 and TRBJ2-6; D is ambiguous. CDR3 length: 19 residues. The germline V gene has CDR1 SQVTM and CDR2 ANQGSEA. V lost 5 bases and J 0 bases, leaving 23 bases between the germline ends. Complete variable domain (other parts from reference TRBV29-1 and TRBJ2-6): SAVISQKPSRDICQRGTSLTIQCQVDSQVTMMFWYRQQPGQSLTLIATANQGSEATYESGFVIDKFPISRPNLTFSTLTVSNMSPEDSSIYLCSVSPTISSDRSGANVLTFGAGSRLTVL.

The rearrangement uses TRBV5-1 and TRBJ2-1; 7 nucleotides match TRBD2. Trimming cost V 1 base and J 9 bases; bases outside gene matches: 13. CDR1 is SGHRS and CDR2 is YFSETQ in the germline V gene. There are 16 residues in the CDR3. The CDR3: CASSLMWSGTNAEQFF. DNA of the CDR3: TGCGCCAGCAGCTTGATGTGGAGCGGGACCAACGCTGAGCAGTTCTTC.

The chain has TRBV7-3 and TRBJ2-5, with TRBD1 matching over 8 bases. The CDR3 has 15 residues. J was trimmed by 6 bases and V by 5 bases; bases with no gene match: 11. Germline V CDR1 and CDR2: SGHTA, FQGTGA. The CDR3 reads CASSPRAGGAKTQYF. In DNA form, the CDR3 reads TGTGCCAGCAGCCCAAGGGCAGGGGGCGCGAAGACCCAGTACTTC.

The chain combines TRBV28 with TRBJ2-2; 9 bases map to TRBD2. Per the germline V gene, CDR1 is MDHEN and CDR2 is SYDVKM. The CDR3 is 17 residues long. V lost 6 bases to trimming and J lost 0 bases; unmatched junction nucleotides: 8. The CDR3 protein is CASRQSGGRPNTGELFF. The CDR3 DNA follows: TGTGCCAGCAGACAAAGCGGGGGGAGACCGAACACCGGGGAGCTGTTTTTT.

This clone was recorded once. The chain links TRBV19 to TRBJ2-7; 7 bases align to TRBD1. Germline V gene data show CDR1 as LNHDA and CDR2 as SQIVND (reference sequence). The CDR3 consists of 12 residues. The ends lost 6 bases at V and 5 bases at J; junction bases unmatched: 4. The CDR3, as DNA: TGTGCCAGTAGCAACAGGGGTGACGAGCAGTACTTC. This sequence encodes CASSNRGDEQYF.

V is TRBV11-2 and J is TRBJ2-7; D call uncertain. The CDR3 has 13 residues. The germline V and J ends were trimmed by 7 bases and 4 bases, with 14 bases remaining between them. The germline V gene encodes CDR1 SGHAT and CDR2 FQNNGV. Here the CDR3 reads CASTTRYHYEQYF. The CDR3 bases are TGTGCCAGCACTACCCGCTACCATTACGAGCAGTACTTC.

The V call is TRBV19, the J call TRBJ2-6; TRBD1 matches 10 bases. The CDR3 loop spans 18 amino acids. In germline, CDR1 is LNHDA, CDR2 SQIVND (reference sequence). Trimming cost V 3 bases and J 0 bases; bases outside gene matches: 5. The CDR3 DNA reads TGTGCCAGTAGTATCTCGGGACAGGGGATCTCTGGGGCCAACGTCCTGACTTTC. Translated: CASSISGQGISGANVLTF.

The CDR3 is CASSIPGGTQYF. The CDR3 bases are TGTGCCAGTAGTATCCCAGGAGGGACCCAGTACTTC. The gene calls are TRBV19 and TRBJ2-5; D perhaps matches TRBD2 (5 bases). Germline lookup yields CDR1 LNHDA and CDR2 SQIVND (reference sequence). Trimming removed 3 bases at V and 7 bases at J, with 9 bases between. The CDR3 totals 12 residues.

The chain joins TRBV9 to TRBJ1-3, with 7 bases matching TRBD1. The CDR3 is 15 residues long. In germline, CDR1 is SGDLS, CDR2 YYNGEE. V dropped 4 bases and J dropped 0; count of bases not matched to a gene: 4. CDR3 bases: TGTGCCAGCAGCCCCGGGACAGTCTCTGGAAACACCATATATTTT. Protein: CASSPGTVSGNTIYF.

The gene calls are TRBV10-3 and TRBJ2-3, with D perhaps matching TRBD2 (6 bases). From germline, CDR1 is ENHRY and CDR2 SYGVKD. V lost 11 bases and J 4 bases, leaving 19 bases between the germline ends. The CDR3 is made up of 14 amino acids. The CDR3 loop reads CAVSAGNEADTQYF. The CDR3 nucleotides are TGTGCCGTTTCCGCGGGAAACGAGGCAGATACGCAGTATTTT.

This clone has just one count. The V call is TRBV19, the J call TRBJ1-6; TRBD1 is a possible D gene (5 bases). CDR1 is LNHDA, CDR2 SQIVND, per germline (reference sequence). This CDR3 comprises 14 residues. The CDR3 DNA reads as TGTGCGGCGGGGACTAGCTCCTATAATTCACCCCTCCACTTT. This gives the protein CAAGTSSYNSPLHF. Full variable domain (remainder filled in from reference TRBV19 and TRBJ1-6): DGGITQSPKYLFRKEGQNVTLSCEQNLNHDAMYWYRQDPGQGLRLIYYSQIVNDFQKGDIAEGYSVSREKKESFPLTVTSAQKNPTAFYLCAAGTSSYNSPLHFGNGTRLTVT.

The chain uses TRBV21-1 and TRBJ1-5; TRBD1 is taken as the D call from the table, unchecked against the DNA. TRBV21-1 is flagged as a pseudogene. This CDR3 is 16 amino acids long. CDR3 nucleotides: TGTGCCAGCAGCAAACTTACAGGGGGCGGCAATCAGCCCCAGCATTTT. This encodes CASSKLTGGGNQPQHF.

J is TRBJ2-1 and V is TRBV7-2; a weak D match, TRBD2 (5 bases). Looked up from germline, CDR1 is SGHTA and CDR2 is FQGNSA. CDR3 length: 15 amino acids. V was trimmed by 0 bases and J by 5 bases, leaving 11 bases between them. DNA for the CDR3: TGTGCCAGCAGCTTAGCGCCGTGGGGAGACAATGAGCAGTTCTTC. Amino acid sequence: CASSLAPWGDNEQFF.

This rearrangement joins TRBV20-1 to TRBJ2-1, with D perhaps TRBD1 (5 bases). Germline values: CDR1 DFQATT, CDR2 SNEGSKA (reference sequence). The CDR3 covers 11 residues. V was shortened by 4 bases and J by 4 bases, with 5 bases between the two germline ends. The CDR3 spells CSANRYNEQFF. In nucleotides, the CDR3 is TGCAGTGCTAACAGGTACAATGAGCAGTTCTTC.

CDR3 nucleotide sequence: TGTGCCAGCAGCCCAACTAGCGGGAGGGCCTACGAGCAGTACTTC. It translates to CASSPTSGRAYEQYF. The V call is TRBV9, the J call TRBJ2-7; 13 bases match TRBD2. Trimming cost V 4 bases and J 2 bases; bases outside gene matches: 3. This CDR3 has 15 amino acids. Per the germline V gene, CDR1 is SGDLS and CDR2 is YYNGEE.

The rearrangement uses TRBV5-1 and TRBJ2-1; 10 bases line up with TRBD2. The germline V gene encodes CDR1 SGHRS and CDR2 YFSETQ. J lost 2 bases, V lost 4 bases, and 6 bases had no gene match. There are 16 residues in the CDR3. Here the CDR3 reads CASSVISGGTYNEQFF. CDR3 coding DNA: TGCGCCAGCAGCGTGATTAGCGGGGGGACCTACAATGAGCAGTTCTTC.

This chain links TRBV7-6 with TRBJ2-7; 9 nucleotides line up with TRBD2. CDR1 and CDR2 from the germline V gene are SGHVS and FNYEAQ. CDR3 length: 16 residues. The J segment lost 3 bases and the V segment lost 5 bases, leaving 11 bases of the junction unmatched. CDR3 amino acids: CASSPFAGTSNYEQYF. The CDR3 DNA sequence: TGTGCCAGCAGCCCGTTTGCCGGGACTAGCAACTACGAGCAGTACTTC.